Below are 23 T cell receptor beta chains sequenced from a single sample in a study of blood T cell repertoires in COVID-19. Repertoires were generated with immunoSEQ multiplex PCR, while TCRdb's copy carries only in-frame clones and drops some. The data hold a few hundred thousand clones, with more than 85% observed a single time. The sample taken for sequencing was peripheral blood. The origin of the receptors is a young adult with COVID-19, enrolled during active disease.

The chain joins TRBV30 to TRBJ1-6; possible D gene TRBD1, 6 bases. This CDR3 region has 16 residues. Between the trimmed V and J ends, which lost 1 base and 9 bases, there was a span of 19 bases. Looked up from germline, CDR1 is GTSNPN and CDR2 is SVGIG (reference sequence). CDR3 sequence (DNA): TGTGCCTGGAGTGGAGGGGCAGGGGTAGTCGGTTCACCCCTCCACTTT. Translation: CAWSGGAGVVGSPLHF.

J is TRBJ1-3 and V is TRBV5-1; 10 nucleotides agree with TRBD1. CDR1 SGHRS and CDR2 YFSETQ come from the germline V gene. The CDR3 totals 16 residues. The V segment lost 0 bases and the J segment 7 bases; nucleotides outside the gene matches: 7. CDR3 protein: CASSLEARGQGNTIYF. As DNA, the CDR3 is TGCGCCAGCAGCTTGGAGGCGCGGGGACAGGGGAACACCATATATTTT.

The gene calls are TRBV28 and TRBJ2-7; D is possibly TRBD1 (6 bases). The CDR3 extends over 13 amino acids. V gave up 10 bases and J gave up 3 bases, with 16 bases separating them. Per germline, CDR1 MDHEN and CDR2 SYDVKM. CDR3 sequence reads: CAIAVQQGYEQYF. The CDR3 bases are TGTGCCATCGCCGTGCAACAGGGCTACGAGCAGTACTTC. Full variable domain (missing parts from reference TRBV28 and TRBJ2-7): DVKVTQSSRYLVKRTGEKVFLECVQDMDHENMFWYRQDPGLGLRLIYFSYDVKMKEKGDIPEGYSVSREKKERFSLILESASTNQTSMYLCAIAVQQGYEQYFGPGTRLTVT.

The chain recombines TRBV7-8 with TRBJ2-7; the match to TRBD1 covers 8 bases. CDR3 size: 16 residues. Germline lookup yields CDR1 SGHVS and CDR2 FQNEAQ. After removal of 5 bases from V and 6 bases from J, the junction contained 15 bases not matched to a gene. The CDR3 coding sequence is TGTGCCAGCAGCCCCAAGGGTGGACAGGGCGGATCCGAGCAGTACTTC. Encoded protein: CASSPKGGQGGSEQYF.

The rearrangement links TRBV2 to TRBJ2-3; D is unclear. The ends were cut back, 6 bases at V and 4 bases at J, with 8 bases in the middle. There are 12 residues in the CDR3. Per germline, CDR1 SNHLY and CDR2 FYNNEI. CDR3 nucleotide sequence: TGTGCCAGCAGGGCGGATCCAGATACGCAGTATTTT. Residues: CASRADPDTQYF. Together with reference TRBV2 and TRBJ2-3, the CDR3 gives the full variable domain: EPEVTQTPSHQVTQMGQEVILRCVPISNHLYFYWYRQILGQKVEFLVSFYNNEISEKSEIFDDQFSVERPDGSNFTLKIRSTKLEDSAMYFCASRADPDTQYFGPGTRLTVL.

V is TRBV2 and J is TRBJ1-3, with D possibly being TRBD1 (6 bases). The CDR3 has 14 residues. V dropped 3 bases and J dropped 4 bases, with 10 bases sitting between them. Per the germline V gene, CDR1 is SNHLY and CDR2 is FYNNEI. CDR3 nucleotide sequence: TGTGCCAGCAGTGACAGGACAGCCGGAAACACCATATATTTT. Its translation: CASSDRTAGNTIYF.

The gene calls are TRBV19 and TRBJ1-5, with 7 positions matching TRBD1. Germline V gives CDR1 LNHDA, CDR2 SQIVND (reference sequence). After removal of 4 bases from V and 4 bases from J, the junction contained 1 base not matched to a gene. This CDR3 region has 13 residues. CDR3 region: CASSRDRNQPQHF. The DNA of the CDR3 is TGTGCCAGTAGTAGGGACAGAAATCAGCCCCAGCATTTT.

The chain joins TRBV2 to TRBJ1-5, with no clear D. Germline CDR1 and CDR2: SNHLY and FYNNEI. Trimming cost V 8 bases and J 4 bases, with 15 bases left between them. The CDR3 spans 14 residues. In nucleotides, the CDR3 is TGTGCCAGCCAAGGCGGGGTAGGGAATCAGCCCCAGCATTTT. It yields the protein CASQGGVGNQPQHF.

The V and J genes are TRBV7-2 and TRBJ2-3, with 7 bases lining up with TRBD2. This CDR3 is built from 15 residues. J gave up 7 bases and V 2 bases, and 9 bases lay outside the gene matches. The V gene's germline CDR1 is SGHTA and CDR2 FQGNSA. CDR3 nucleotide sequence: TGTGCCAGCAGCTTATGGCGGGAGAGTGGAAATACGCAGTATTTT. This translates into CASSLWRESGNTQYF.

Written as DNA, the CDR3 is TGTGCCTGGAAGATCACAGGGAGCTCTGGAAACACCATATATTTT. Residues: CAWKITGSSGNTIYF. The chain carries TRBV30 and TRBJ1-3; possibly TRBD1 for D (6 bases). With 4 bases removed from V and 0 bases from J, the gap between germline ends came to 13 bases. CDR1 GTSNPN and CDR2 SVGIG come from the germline V gene (reference sequence). The CDR3 is 15 amino acids.

This clone was picked up one time. The chain is built from TRBV3-1 (or the pseudogene TRBV3-2) and TRBJ2-1; TRBD2 matches at 9 bases. V lost 4 bases, J lost 3 bases, and 10 bases stayed unmatched. The germline CDR1 and CDR2 sequences are LGHDT and YNNKEL (reference sequence). CDR3 length: 17 amino acids. The CDR3 loop reads CASSPRPAGGGYNEQFF. The CDR3 DNA reads TGTGCCAGCAGCCCCCGACCGGCGGGAGGGGGCTACAATGAGCAGTTCTTC.

J is TRBJ2-3 and V is TRBV9, with 9 bases matching TRBD2. Germline V gives CDR1 SGDLS, CDR2 YYNGEE. The V segment lost 4 bases and the J segment 3 bases; nucleotides outside the gene matches: 3. The CDR3 spans 14 residues. Here the CDR3 reads CASSHSGSTDTQYF. CDR3 in DNA: TGTGCCAGCAGCCATAGCGGGAGTACAGATACGCAGTATTTT.

The chain carries TRBV6-5 and TRBJ1-1; D is uncertain. V was trimmed by 11 bases and J by 2 bases, leaving 12 bases between them. Germline-derived CDR1 and CDR2 are MNHEY and SVGAGI. The CDR3 has 12 residues. CDR3: CAGLGLNTEAFF. For the CDR3, the DNA is TGTGCCGGGTTAGGACTTAACACTGAAGCTTTCTTT.

The chain recombines TRBV5-1 with TRBJ2-3; 11 nucleotides match TRBD2. Germline values: CDR1 SGHRS, CDR2 YFSETQ. V trimming: 6 bases; J trimming: 0 bases; junction bases outside the gene matches: 3. This CDR3 region has 15 residues. In nucleotides, the CDR3 is TGCGCCAGCATGACTAGCGGGACTAGCACAGATACGCAGTATTTT. The encoded protein is CASMTSGTSTDTQYF.

This chain uses TRBV19 with TRBJ2-3, with D perhaps matching TRBD2 (6 bases). Per the germline V gene, CDR1 is LNHDA and CDR2 is SQIVND (reference sequence). This CDR3 comprises 13 residues. The ends were cut back, 4 bases at V and 2 bases at J, with 7 bases in the middle. DNA for the CDR3: TGTGCCAGTAGTAGCGGGGACACAGATACGCAGTATTTT. Protein product: CASSSGDTDTQYF.

V gene TRBV19 combines with J gene TRBJ1-1, with 10 bases that match TRBD1. CDR3 length: 14 residues. Germline V gene lookup returns CDR1 LNHDA and CDR2 SQIVND (reference sequence). V dropped 4 bases and J dropped 5; count of bases not matched to a gene: 4. Here the CDR3 reads CASSTGTGETEAFF. The CDR3 DNA reads TGTGCCAGTAGTACCGGGACAGGGGAAACTGAAGCTTTCTTT.

This sequence joins TRBV19 and TRBJ2-1; D may be TRBD1 (6 bases). Germline V gene sequence: CDR1 LNHDA, CDR2 SQIVND (reference sequence). V shed 8 bases and J shed 2 bases, with 19 bases lying between them. This CDR3 spans 16 amino acids. DNA of the CDR3: TGTGCCAGTTTACCCCACCCGGCAGGGGCCTACAATGAGCAGTTCTTC. Its translation is CASLPHPAGAYNEQFF.

V gene TRBV7-3 combines with J gene TRBJ1-3; D may be TRBD1 (5 bases). Trimming took off 5 bases at V and 2 bases at J, with 10 bases between the two ends. Germline CDR1 reads SGHTA; CDR2 reads FQGTGA. The CDR3 loop spans 14 amino acids. CDR3 sequence (DNA): TGTGCCAGCAGCAATCCAGGGACTGGAAACACCATATATTTT. Its protein is CASSNPGTGNTIYF.

The V and J genes are TRBV5-6 and TRBJ2-5, with D uncertain. Trimming stripped 4 bases from V and 4 bases from J, with 20 bases between. Germline V gene sequence: CDR1 SGHDT, CDR2 YYEEEE. CDR3 length: 16 residues. CDR3 DNA: TGTGCCAGCAGCCTCACCCCGACTTCCCCGGGAGAGACCCAGTACTTC. Translating it yields CASSLTPTSPGETQYF.

The J gene is TRBJ1-3, the V gene TRBV7-8; D gene uncertain. Germline CDR1 reads SGHVS; CDR2 reads FQNEAQ. The CDR3 extends over 16 amino acids. Deletions cut 0 bases from V and 4 bases from J, with 13 bases between. CDR3 nucleotides: TGTGCCAGCAGCTTAGCTTCCACGGTCAGGGGAAACACCATATATTTT. Encoded protein: CASSLASTVRGNTIYF.

This rearrangement joins TRBV30 to TRBJ2-5, with 9 nucleotides matching TRBD1. The germline V gene has CDR1 GTSNPN and CDR2 SVGIG (reference sequence). CDR3 length equals 15 residues. V lost 4 bases and J lost 3; bases outside the gene matches: 9. This chain's CDR3 is CAWNTGTGIKETQYF. The CDR3 region has the DNA TGTGCCTGGAACACCGGGACAGGGATCAAAGAGACCCAGTACTTC.

In its sample, this clone was seen once. The CDR3 protein is CATSRDRLSYEQYF. DNA for the CDR3: TGTGCCACCAGCAGGGACAGACTCTCCTACGAGCAGTACTTC. The chain recombines TRBV15 with TRBJ2-7, with a tentative D call TRBD1 (6 bases). The V end was cut by 3 bases, the J end by 0 bases, with 9 bases between. Germline CDR1 reads LNHNV; CDR2 reads YYDKDF (reference sequence). This CDR3 comprises 14 residues.

This chain connects TRBV5-1 to TRBJ1-2, with 7 bases fitting TRBD1. Germline V gives CDR1 SGHRS, CDR2 YFSETQ. V lost 3 bases, J lost 5 bases, and 16 bases stayed unmatched. There are 17 residues in the CDR3. The CDR3 reads CASSSISRQGFGYGYTF. In nucleotides, the CDR3 is TGCGCCAGCAGCTCAATAAGCCGACAGGGCTTTGGATATGGCTACACCTTC. The full variable domain, rest sourced from reference TRBV5-1 and TRBJ1-2, is KAGVTQTPRYLIKTRGQQVTLSCSPISGHRSVSWYQQTPGQGLQFLFEYFSETQRNKGNFPGRFSGRQFSNSRSEMNVSTLELGDSALYLCASSSISRQGFGYGYTFGSGTRLTVV.